Listed here are 14 T cell receptor beta chains from one sample, sequenced in a study of regulatory T cells in long-lasting Graves disease. Arm-PCR of CDR3 regions and iRepertoire HTBI primers were the basis on which TCR beta libraries were built. TCRdb ran MiXCR on the multiplex PCR reads and lists one entry per CDR3 protein. Here the sample spans hundreds of thousands of distinct CDR3 sequences, about 15% being singletons. Time point in this sample: newly diagnosed GD, antithyroid drugs for less than 3 months. TCR sequences were obtained from RNA taken from PBMCs. These same records also appear under a second study, on T cells in Graves' hyperthyroidism and ophthalmopathy.

Sequencing used peripheral blood mononuclear cells (PBMCs), obtained at new diagnosis, from a patient treated with antithyroid drugs. All receptors derive from a woman aged 40-60 years with Graves disease.

As regards this clonotype: This may arise from a read error, as a much more abundant clone is one base away. Here the CDR3 omits its conserved ending phenylalanine or tryptophan, so a read error is the likely source. V gene TRBV7-8 combines with J gene TRBJ1-2; maybe TRBD1 (5 bases). Per the germline V gene, CDR1 is SGHVS and CDR2 is FQNEAQ. The CDR3 loop spans 13 amino acids. V gave up 5 bases and J gave up 8 bases, with 15 bases separating them. CDR3 sequence: CASSRRDGRGYTL. The CDR3 DNA reads TGTGCCAGCAGCCGCCGGGACGGAAGAGGCTACACCCTC.

The V and J genes are TRBV29-1 and TRBJ1-2; D might be TRBD1 (5 bases). Germline-derived CDR1 and CDR2 are SQVTM and ANQGSEA. V lost 7 bases to trimming and J lost 5 bases, with 23 bases between them. The CDR3 runs 15 residues. The CDR3 DNA reads as TGCAGCGCCGATCCCGGGGCAGGGCACCCTTATGGCTACACCTTC. It translates to CSADPGAGHPYGYTF. Drawing the rest from reference TRBV29-1 and TRBJ1-2, the complete variable domain is SAVISQKPSRDICQRGTSLTIQCQVDSQVTMMFWYRQQPGQSLTLIATANQGSEATYESGFVIDKFPISRPNLTFSTLTVSNMSPEDSSIYLCSADPGAGHPYGYTFGSGTRLTVV.

In this sample, this clonotype turned up a few times. The gene calls are TRBV11-3 and TRBJ2-7; D possibly corresponds to TRBD1 (6 bases). Between the trimmed V and J ends, which lost 10 bases and 3 bases, there was a span of 13 bases. The germline gives CDR1 SGHNT, CDR2 YENEEA. This CDR3 is built from 12 residues. Here the CDR3 reads CATGTSNYEQYF. DNA for the CDR3: TGTGCCACCGGGACATCAAACTACGAGCAGTACTTC.

This clonotype showed up just a few times. The genes are TRBV6-5 and TRBJ2-3; D gene uncertain. The CDR3 runs to 12 residues. The germline gives CDR1 MNHEY, CDR2 SVGAGI. V was shortened by 2 bases and J by 6 bases, with 6 bases between the two germline ends. CDR3 nucleotides: TGTGCCAGCAGTTACAGTCTCGATACGCAGTATTTT. This sequence encodes CASSYSLDTQYF.

This clonotype was recorded at least ten times. V gene TRBV27 combines with J gene TRBJ1-1; D gene ambiguous. CDR1 and CDR2 (germline): MNHEY, SMNVEV (reference sequence). Trimming left V 2 bases short and J 5 bases short, with 9 bases between. The CDR3 runs to 13 residues. The CDR3 loop is CASSLRRGTEAFF. CDR3 coding DNA: TGTGCCAGCAGTTTACGTCGGGGAACTGAAGCTTTCTTT.

This clonotype was found many times. The V gene is TRBV29-1, the J gene TRBJ1-5; D gene ambiguous. In germline, CDR1 is SQVTM, CDR2 ANQGSEA. V lost 0 bases and J lost 6, with 9 bases in between. The CDR3 sequence is 13 residues long. The CDR3 coding sequence is TGCAGCGTTGAAGAATCGATGGGTCAGCCCCAGCATTTT. This encodes CSVEESMGQPQHF.

This clonotype was counted at least ten times. The chain links TRBV12-3 or TRBV12-4 to TRBJ2-5, with D possibly being TRBD2 (6 bases). V was cut by 3 bases and J by 4 bases, with 18 bases left in between. The CDR3 sequence is 16 residues long. The CDR3, as DNA: TGTGCCAGCAGTTTCGGCGGGGCGCATGCAGGAGAGACCCAGTACTTC. Residues: CASSFGGAHAGETQYF.

This clonotype occurred many times. V and J are TRBV9 and TRBJ1-1; unclear D gene. Trimming stripped 0 bases from V and 2 bases from J, with 8 bases between. The CDR3 is 14 amino acids. CDR1 is SGDLS and CDR2 is YYNGEE in the germline V gene. Here the CDR3 reads CASSVAGLNTEAFF. CDR3 sequence (DNA): TGTGCCAGCAGCGTAGCTGGCCTAAACACTGAAGCTTTCTTT.

There are a few counts of this clonotype. A junction boundary mismatches the germline segment, possibly from a read error. The chain is built from TRBV3-1 and TRBJ1-1; D unresolved. Germline-derived CDR1 and CDR2 are LGHDT and YNNKEL (reference sequence). This CDR3 comprises 12 residues. The CDR3 reads CASGQVDTEAFF. Written as DNA, the CDR3 is TGTGCCAGCGGCCAAGTCGACACCGAAGCTTTCTTT.

The rearrangement uses TRBV2 and TRBJ2-7; 7 bases are a match to TRBD1. This CDR3 has 16 residues. Germline trimming cut 4 bases from V and 2 bases from J; bases unmatched to any gene: 11. In germline, CDR1 is SNHLY, CDR2 FYNNEI. The CDR3 sequence: CASSGKPGTDPYEQYF. CDR3 sequence (DNA): TGTGCCAGCAGTGGGAAGCCCGGGACAGACCCCTACGAGCAGTACTTC. Combining the CDR3 with reference TRBV2 and TRBJ2-7 gives the whole variable domain EPEVTQTPSHQVTQMGQEVILRCVPISNHLYFYWYRQILGQKVEFLVSFYNNEISEKSEIFDDQFSVERPDGSNFTLKIRSTKLEDSAMYFCASSGKPGTDPYEQYFGPGTRLTVT.

This clonotype occurred many times. The chain carries TRBV28 and TRBJ1-3, with no clear D. In germline, CDR1 is MDHEN, CDR2 SYDVKM. This CDR3 has 16 amino acids. The V gene lost 2 bases and the J gene lost 0 bases, with 11 bases spanning the gap. As DNA, the CDR3 is TGTGCCAGCAGTTTAAGGATCGGGGTCTCTGGAAACACCATATATTTT. Translating gives CASSLRIGVSGNTIYF.

This clonotype was counted at least ten times. The V gene is TRBV11-1, the J gene TRBJ2-1; TRBD1 matches at 7 bases. The DNA end lines up better with TRBJ2-5; the J call may be wrong. Germline lookup yields CDR1 SGHAT and CDR2 FQDESV (reference sequence). This CDR3 is 16 amino acids long. DNA of the CDR3: TGTGCCAGCAGCAACCAACGGACAGGCGCCCAAGAGACCCAGTACTTC. Translated, it gives CASSNQRTGAQETQYF.

This clonotype was seen many times. J is TRBJ1-5 and V is TRBV6-1; 8 nucleotides agree with TRBD1. The CDR3 covers 15 residues. CDR1 is MNHNS, CDR2 SASEGT, per germline. V lost 6 bases to trimming and J lost 1 base; unmatched junction nucleotides: 5. The CDR3 nucleotides are TGTGCCAGCAGCAGGACAGGGACAAGCAATCAGCCCCAGCATTTT. This translates into CASSRTGTSNQPQHF.

The sample holds a few counts of this clonotype. The chain uses TRBV6-1 and TRBJ2-5, with D perhaps matching TRBD1 or TRBD2 (5 bases each). From germline, CDR1 is MNHNS and CDR2 SASEGT. The CDR3 contains 13 residues. The V end was cut by 9 bases, the J end by 5 bases, with 16 bases between. This CDR3 reads CARVRQGRETQYF. CDR3 nucleotides: TGTGCCAGGGTGCGGCAGGGACGGGAGACCCAGTACTTC.